The T cell receptor (beta chain) under discussion was sequenced for a study of cytomegalovirus exposure and HLA in healthy donors. About the research overall: Roughly 85 million unique TCRs from HLA-typed donors were held in an early release of data. Study-wide results and caveats: Serostatus for CMV was the only available immune exposure information. An apparent linkage of common viral pathogens to several of the most significant clusters emerged in a later analysis. The authors later found TCR association rates varying by HLA locus, with DRB1 most and HLA-C fewest.

This clone is a singleton in its sample. Antigen unknown. V was cut by 8 bases and J by 6 bases, with 15 bases left in between. CDR1 is MNHEY and CDR2 is SVGAGI in the germline V gene. CDR3 size: 13 residues. The primer mix had 60 Vbeta and 13 Jbeta primers. Sequencing was performed with immunoSEQ multiplex PCR; in TCRdb, only in-frame clones are kept and a portion is missing. The sample lists about 140,000 clones, about 80% seen once, with less than 1.5% in the top ten. The chain combines TRBV6-5 with TRBJ2-3, with a tentative D call TRBD2 (7 bases). The TCR was taken from a male donor in good health and CMV-seropositive. The specimen sequenced was PBMCs. CDR3 loop: CASRRGGADTQYF. In nucleotides, the CDR3 is TGTGCCAGCCGAAGGGGGGGGGCCGATACGCAGTATTTT.